One sample yielded the 29 T cell receptor beta chains listed below, sequenced in a study of spatial heterogeneity in lung cancer. General study findings and limits: The number of expanded tumor alpha and beta chains correlated with mutation number.

In TCRdb, the 5' RACE reads were re-called with MiXCR into one record per CDR3 protein. The table records roughly 20,000 distinct CDR3 sequences, more than 4.5% of them present only once. These receptors have no identified antigens. The sample's time point: sample taken at primary tumor resection. The source was lung tumor tissue, collected at surgery. These receptors came from a male donor with early-stage non-small cell lung cancer.

This clonotype was counted at least ten times. The chain combines TRBV7-3 with TRBJ2-3; TRBD2 agrees at 12 bases. Trimming at V came to 5 bases and at J to 5 bases, leaving 8 bases not matched to a gene. The length of the CDR3 is 16 residues. Per the germline V gene, CDR1 is SGHTA and CDR2 is FQGTGA. CDR3 loop: CASSRRLAGAGDTQYF. CDR3 sequence (DNA): TGTGCCAGCAGCCGTAGACTAGCGGGAGCGGGAGATACGCAGTATTTT.

Relative to its sample, this clonotype is medium-sized. The genes are TRBV7-2 and TRBJ2-1, with TRBD2 matching over 7 bases. V was pared by 3 bases and J by 0 bases, with 2 bases of the junction left unmatched. The CDR3 length is 15 residues. Germline lookup yields CDR1 SGHTA and CDR2 FQGNSA. The CDR3 DNA reads as TGTGCCAGCAGCTTGGGACTATCCTCCTACAATGAGCAGTTCTTC. Protein: CASSLGLSSYNEQFF. Drawing the rest from reference TRBV7-2 and TRBJ2-1, the complete variable domain is GAGVSQSPSNKVTEKGKDVELRCDPISGHTALYWYRQSLGQGLEFLIYFQGNSAPDKSGLPSDRFSAERTGGSVSTLTIQRTQQEDSAVYLCASSLGLSSYNEQFFGPGTRLTVL.

This clonotype came up many times. The chain's CDR3 is CASSVAISSNTGELFF. DNA of the CDR3: TGTGCCAGCAGCGTAGCCATTAGCTCGAACACCGGGGAGCTGTTTTTT. The genes are TRBV9 and TRBJ2-2; D gene ambiguous. Deletions cut 0 bases from V and 0 bases from J, with 9 bases between. The CDR3 sequence is 16 residues long. Germline CDR1 and CDR2: SGDLS and YYNGEE.

This clonotype was observed at least ten times. The gene calls are TRBV28 and TRBJ2-1; 8 bases agree with TRBD2. Germline trimming cut 5 bases from V and 5 bases from J; bases unmatched to any gene: 8. The CDR3 loop spans 15 amino acids. Germline V gene lookup returns CDR1 MDHEN and CDR2 SYDVKM. The CDR3 reads CASSLRGGGNNEQFF. The CDR3 DNA follows: TGTGCCAGCAGTCTGAGGGGCGGGGGGAACAATGAGCAGTTCTTC.

This clonotype was recorded many times. The chain combines TRBV11-2 with TRBJ1-2; no clear D gene. V was shortened by 5 bases and J by 4 bases, with 8 bases between the two germline ends. The CDR3 consists of 12 residues. From germline, CDR1 is SGHAT and CDR2 FQNNGV. The CDR3 protein is CASSQTGYGYTF. For the CDR3, the DNA is TGTGCCAGCAGCCAGACGGGCTATGGCTACACCTTC.

V usage is TRBV3-1 and J usage is TRBJ1-1, with D unclear. The CDR3 runs 14 residues. The germline gives CDR1 LGHDT, CDR2 YNNKEL (reference sequence). V lost 3 bases and J lost 4, with 12 bases in between. CDR3: CASSQGRIGTEAFF. As DNA, the CDR3 is TGTGCCAGCAGCCAGGGAAGGATCGGCACTGAAGCTTTCTTT.

This clonotype was observed many times. The gene calls are TRBV4-2 and TRBJ1-6, with D unresolved. V lost 0 bases and J 7 bases, leaving 10 bases between the germline ends. CDR3 length equals 15 residues. In germline, CDR1 is LGHNA, CDR2 YNFKEQ. This CDR3 reads CASSQERSGNSPLHF. The CDR3 coding sequence is TGTGCCAGCAGCCAAGAGAGGTCTGGCAATTCACCCCTCCACTTT.

This clonotype was detected ten times or more. This chain uses TRBV28 with TRBJ2-7; TRBD2 matches 7 bases. Trimming took 3 bases from V and 8 from J; bases not matched to a gene: 13. CDR1 and CDR2 from the germline V gene are MDHEN and SYDVKM. CDR3 size: 15 residues. CDR3 sequence (DNA): TGTGCCAGCAGTTTGGGGGGGTCAGCGGTTCGGCAGCAGTACTTC. Translation: CASSLGGSAVRQQYF.

This clonotype was observed a few times. CDR3 amino acids: CASSSPRGLNTEAFF. CDR3 bases: TGTGCCAGCAGTTCGCCCAGGGGGCTAAACACTGAAGCTTTCTTT. V and J are TRBV11-2 and TRBJ1-1; 8 bases are a match to TRBD1. Germline values: CDR1 SGHAT, CDR2 FQNNGV. V dropped 6 bases and J dropped 2; count of bases not matched to a gene: 8. This CDR3 has 15 residues.

The chain joins TRBV18 to TRBJ2-6; no clear D. The V end lost 6 bases, the J end lost 3 bases, and 6 bases lay between the germline ends. The CDR3 contains 13 residues. The germline CDR1 and CDR2 sequences are KGHSH and LQKENI. CDR3 residues: CASSFDGANVLTF. The DNA for the CDR3 is TGTGCCAGCTCTTTCGATGGGGCCAACGTCCTGACTTTC.

Concerning this clonotype: Since a much larger clone is just one base distant, this may be a read error. The J gene is TRBJ2-1, the V gene TRBV7-9; TRBD1 aligns across 9 bases. Germline CDR1 SEHNR, CDR2 FQNEAQ (reference sequence). The CDR3 is 13 residues long. The CDR3 sequence is CASRNTGGNDQFF. The CDR3 DNA is TGTGCCAGCAGAAACACAGGGGGCAATGATCAGTTCTTC.

In its sample, this clonotype ranks as medium-sized (0.01 to 0.1%). The chain links TRBV13 to TRBJ2-1, with D tentatively TRBD2 (7 bases). Germline V gene lookup returns CDR1 PRHDT and CDR2 FYEKMQ (reference sequence). CDR3 length: 14 amino acids. Trimming stripped 5 bases from V and 9 bases from J, with 17 bases between. The CDR3 bases are TGTGCCAGCAGCCCGATGGGGGGGGCGGTTGAGCAGTTCTTC. It is translated as CASSPMGGAVEQFF.

This clonotype was detected ten times or more. J is TRBJ1-1 and V is TRBV7-9; no clear D gene. The CDR3 loop spans 11 amino acids. The V end lost 6 bases, the J end lost 1 base, and 3 bases lay between the germline ends. Per the germline V gene, CDR1 is SEHNR and CDR2 is FQNEAQ (reference sequence). CDR3 loop: CASRWNTEAFF. CDR3 bases: TGTGCCAGCAGATGGAACACTGAAGCTTTCTTT.

The chain has TRBV12-3 or TRBV12-4 and TRBJ2-7; TRBD1 or TRBD2 may be the D gene (5 bases each). Trimming took off 7 bases at V and 2 bases at J, with 12 bases between the two ends. CDR3 length: 13 amino acids. In DNA, the CDR3 is TGTGCCAGCAACTCCGGGACCACCTACGAGCAGTACTTC. Its protein product is CASNSGTTYEQYF.

This clonotype was observed at least ten times. J is TRBJ2-5 and V is TRBV7-2; TRBD1 is a possible D gene (6 bases). The germline CDR1 and CDR2 sequences are SGHTA and FQGNSA. The V end was cut by 3 bases, the J end by 5 bases, with 7 bases between. This CDR3 is built from 12 residues. The CDR3 spells CASSFDRETQYF. As DNA, the CDR3 is TGTGCCAGCAGCTTCGACAGGGAGACCCAGTACTTC.

The rearrangement joins TRBV5-1 to TRBJ2-5; perhaps TRBD2 as D (6 bases). Germline CDR1 SGHRS, CDR2 YFSETQ. CDR3 size: 14 residues. Trimming removed 3 bases at V and 1 base at J, with 10 bases between. This CDR3 reads CASSSGGFQETQYF. The CDR3 DNA is TGCGCCAGCAGCTCTGGAGGGTTCCAAGAGACCCAGTACTTC.

This clonotype appeared many times. The V and J genes are TRBV6-1 and TRBJ1-5, with a weak D call TRBD1 (5 bases). Germline V gives CDR1 MNHNS, CDR2 SASEGT. V was pared by 5 bases and J by 2 bases, with 13 bases between. The CDR3 is made up of 15 amino acids. The CDR3 loop reads CASSPRDGRNQPQHF. In DNA form, the CDR3 reads TGTGCCAGCAGTCCCCGGGACGGCCGCAATCAGCCCCAGCATTTT.

Remarks on this clonotype: A much larger clone sits a single nucleotide away, making a read error possible. The chain recombines TRBV28 with TRBJ1-2; no firm D call. Between the trimmed V and J ends, which lost 8 bases and 4 bases, there was a span of 11 bases. Germline V gives CDR1 MDHEN, CDR2 SYDVKM. The CDR3 is 12 residues long. The CDR3 region has the DNA TGTGCCAGCTCTGGGGTGGTCTATGGCTACACCTTC. As protein: CASSGVVYGYTF.

The chain employs TRBV20-1 and TRBJ1-3; D may be TRBD1 (5 bases). Germline assignment: CDR1 DFQATT and CDR2 SNEGSKA (reference sequence). The CDR3 length is 14 residues. Trimming stripped 5 bases from V and 3 bases from J, with 14 bases between. The CDR3 DNA sequence: TGCAGTGCTTATCCTATCCAGGGTGGAAACACCATATATTTT. Translation: CSAYPIQGGNTIYF.

There are many counts of this clonotype. Written as DNA, the CDR3 is TGCAGTGCTTTTCCCCAGGGGGACACTGAAGCTTTCTTT. As protein: CSAFPQGDTEAFF. The chain recombines TRBV20-1 with TRBJ1-1; 7 bases line up with TRBD1. Germline V gene data show CDR1 as DFQATT and CDR2 as SNEGSKA (reference sequence). V shed 5 bases and J 3 bases; nucleotides not matched to a gene: 6. This CDR3 comprises 13 residues.

This clonotype is labeled medium-sized. V usage is TRBV18 and J usage is TRBJ2-7; perhaps TRBD2 as D (5 bases). This CDR3 spans 14 amino acids. The germline V gene has CDR1 KGHSH and CDR2 LQKENI. Trimming shortened V by 2 bases and J by 2 bases, and 10 bases separated the two germline ends. DNA of the CDR3: TGTGCCAGCTCACCAAGCGGCTATGCCTACGAGCAGTACTTC. It specifies CASSPSGYAYEQYF.

By sample share, this clonotype is medium-sized. The J gene is TRBJ2-1, the V gene TRBV7-2; D gene uncertain. Trimming shortened V by 8 bases and J by 9 bases, and 20 bases separated the two germline ends. The V gene's germline CDR1 is SGHTA and CDR2 FQGNSA. This CDR3 is built from 14 residues. The CDR3 loop reads CASLDWARSGEQFF. CDR3 nucleotides: TGTGCCAGCCTAGACTGGGCCCGCTCGGGTGAGCAGTTCTTC.

This clonotype was seen at least ten times. J is TRBJ1-2 and V is TRBV29-1, with unresolved D. CDR3 length equals 9 residues. Germline assignment: CDR1 SQVTM and CDR2 ANQGSEA. Trimming took 4 bases from V and 7 from J, leaving 4 bases between them. In DNA, the CDR3 is TGCAGCGTTGGGGGTGGCTACACCTTC. Amino acid sequence: CSVGGGYTF. Using reference TRBV29-1 and TRBJ1-2 for the parts outside the CDR3, the full variable domain is SAVISQKPSRDICQRGTSLTIQCQVDSQVTMMFWYRQQPGQSLTLIATANQGSEATYESGFVIDKFPISRPNLTFSTLTVSNMSPEDSSIYLCSVGGGYTFGSGTRLTVV.

This clonotype has ten or more counts. The J gene is TRBJ2-3, the V gene TRBV7-9; possibly TRBD1 for D (5 bases). Germline V CDR1 and CDR2: SEHNR, FQNEAQ (reference sequence). CDR3 length: 14 residues. Between the trimmed V and J ends, which lost 3 bases and 1 base, there was a span of 8 bases. CDR3 nucleotide sequence: TGTGCCAGCAGCTTCGGACAAGGCACAGATACGCAGTATTTT. It yields the protein CASSFGQGTDTQYF.

This sequence joins TRBV5-1 and TRBJ1-1; TRBD1 matches 9 bases. CDR1 and CDR2 from the germline V gene are SGHRS and YFSETQ. V lost 3 bases, J lost 4 bases, and 10 bases stayed unmatched. The CDR3 consists of 16 residues. The CDR3 DNA follows: TGCGCCAGCAGCTGGGAAGGGACAGGGCTGTCCACTGAAGCTTTCTTT. This codes for CASSWEGTGLSTEAFF.

This clonotype was observed at least ten times. This chain joins TRBV2 and TRBJ1-5, with 7 bases aligning to TRBD1. CDR1 SNHLY and CDR2 FYNNEI come from the germline V gene. The CDR3 totals 17 residues. The ends lost 4 bases at V and 4 bases at J; junction bases unmatched: 13. CDR3 bases: TGTGCCAGCAGTGCGGGAAACTGGACAGGCGCTAATCAGCCCCAGCATTTT. Protein: CASSAGNWTGANQPQHF. Looking up the rest from reference TRBV2 and TRBJ1-5 gives the full variable domain: EPEVTQTPSHQVTQMGQEVILRCVPISNHLYFYWYRQILGQKVEFLVSFYNNEISEKSEIFDDQFSVERPDGSNFTLKIRSTKLEDSAMYFCASSAGNWTGANQPQHFGDGTRLSIL.

Ten or more counts support this clonotype. The V gene is TRBV21-1, the J gene TRBJ1-1; the D call of TRBD1 is as the table states it, not checked on the DNA. TRBV21-1 is a pseudogene segment. The CDR3 runs to 12 residues. CDR3 sequence reads: CASRTRTAEAFF. The CDR3 nucleotides read TGTGCCAGCCGCACCCGGACAGCAGAAGCTTTCTTT.

The chain couples TRBV6-1 to TRBJ1-5; D not resolved. The germline gives CDR1 MNHNS, CDR2 SASEGT. The V gene lost 2 bases and the J gene lost 3 bases, with 17 bases spanning the gap. This CDR3 contains 17 residues. The CDR3 protein is CASSELGYQLSNQPQHF. The CDR3 nucleotides read TGTGCCAGCAGTGAATTGGGGTACCAGTTATCCAATCAGCCCCAGCATTTT.

This clonotype was counted ten times or more. The chain carries TRBV19 and TRBJ2-3, with D unclear. The CDR3 sequence is 13 residues long. The V gene lost 7 bases and the J gene lost 0 bases, with 8 bases spanning the gap. Germline values: CDR1 LNHDA, CDR2 SQIVND (reference sequence). The CDR3 coding sequence is TGTGCCAGTAAGAAGGGAAGCACAGATACGCAGTATTTT. Amino acid sequence: CASKKGSTDTQYF.